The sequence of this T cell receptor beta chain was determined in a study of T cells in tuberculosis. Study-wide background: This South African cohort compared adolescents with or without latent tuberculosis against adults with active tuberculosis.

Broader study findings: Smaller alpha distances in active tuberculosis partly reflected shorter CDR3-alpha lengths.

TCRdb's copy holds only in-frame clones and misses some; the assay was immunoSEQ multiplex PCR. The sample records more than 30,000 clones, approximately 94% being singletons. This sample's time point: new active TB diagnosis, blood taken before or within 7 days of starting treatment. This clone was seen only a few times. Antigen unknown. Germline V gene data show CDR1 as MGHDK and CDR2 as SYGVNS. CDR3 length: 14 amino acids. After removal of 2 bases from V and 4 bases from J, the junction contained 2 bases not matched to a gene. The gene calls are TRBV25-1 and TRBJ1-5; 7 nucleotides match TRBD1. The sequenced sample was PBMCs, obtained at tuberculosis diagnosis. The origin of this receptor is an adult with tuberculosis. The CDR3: CASSEGTDNQPQHF. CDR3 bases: TGTGCCAGCAGTGAAGGGACAGATAATCAGCCCCAGCATTTT.